This record covers a single TCR beta chain. PCR primers comprised 60 Vbeta and 13 Jbeta primers. Produced via immunoSEQ multiplex PCR; TCRdb's table is partial and in-frame only. This table has some 130,000 clones, around 77% appearing once. Germline V gene lookup returns CDR1 MGHRA and CDR2 YSYEKL. V was pared by 3 bases and J by 3 bases, with 6 bases between. CDR3 size: 12 residues. This entry belongs to a study of cytomegalovirus exposure and HLA in healthy donors. The TCR sequence derives from a man aged 50-59 years in good health and CMV-seronegative. V is TRBV4-1 and J is TRBJ2-7, with D hard to call. Sequenced sample: PBMCs. The CDR3 reads CASSHKLYEQYF. For the CDR3, the DNA is TGCGCCAGCAGCCACAAGCTCTACGAGCAGTACTTC.